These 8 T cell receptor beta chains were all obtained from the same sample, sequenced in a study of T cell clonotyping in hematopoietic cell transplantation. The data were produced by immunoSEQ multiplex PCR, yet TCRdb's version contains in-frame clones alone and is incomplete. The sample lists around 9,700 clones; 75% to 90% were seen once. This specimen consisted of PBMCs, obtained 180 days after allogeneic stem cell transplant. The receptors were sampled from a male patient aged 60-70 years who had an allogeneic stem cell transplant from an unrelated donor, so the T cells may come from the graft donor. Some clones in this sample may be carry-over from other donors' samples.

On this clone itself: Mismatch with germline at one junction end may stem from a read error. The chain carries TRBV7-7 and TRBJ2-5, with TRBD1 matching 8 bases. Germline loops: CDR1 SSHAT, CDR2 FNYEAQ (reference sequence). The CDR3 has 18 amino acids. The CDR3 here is CASSLGDWQGAEKETQYF. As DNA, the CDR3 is TGTGCTAGCAGCTTAGGGGATTGGCAGGGGGCCGAAAAAGAGACCCAGTACTTC.

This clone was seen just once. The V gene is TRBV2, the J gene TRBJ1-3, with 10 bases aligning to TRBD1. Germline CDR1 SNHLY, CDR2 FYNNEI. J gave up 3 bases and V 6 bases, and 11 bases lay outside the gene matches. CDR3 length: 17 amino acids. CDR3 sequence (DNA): TGTGCCAGCAGACCCGGGACAGGGGCCAAGGATGGAAACACCATATATTTT. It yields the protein CASRPGTGAKDGNTIYF.

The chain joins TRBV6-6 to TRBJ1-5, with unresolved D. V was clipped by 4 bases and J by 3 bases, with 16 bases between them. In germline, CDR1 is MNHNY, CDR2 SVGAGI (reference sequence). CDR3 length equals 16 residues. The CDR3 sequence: CASSSLLVQLNQPQHF. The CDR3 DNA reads TGTGCCAGCAGTTCATTACTCGTCCAGCTCAATCAGCCCCAGCATTTT.

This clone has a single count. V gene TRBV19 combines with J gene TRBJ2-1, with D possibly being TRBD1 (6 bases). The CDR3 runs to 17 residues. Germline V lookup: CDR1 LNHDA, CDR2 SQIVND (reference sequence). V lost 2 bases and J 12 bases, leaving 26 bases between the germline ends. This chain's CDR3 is CASSITPGAGVRETQFF. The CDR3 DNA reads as TGTGCCAGTAGTATAACCCCAGGGGCAGGGGTAAGGGAGACGCAGTTCTTC.

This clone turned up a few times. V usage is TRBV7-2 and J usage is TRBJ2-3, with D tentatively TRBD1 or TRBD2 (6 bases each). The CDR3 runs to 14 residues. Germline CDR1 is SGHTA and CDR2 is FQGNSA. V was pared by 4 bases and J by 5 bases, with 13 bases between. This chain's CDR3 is CASSSPGAIDTQYF. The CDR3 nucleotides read TGTGCCAGCAGCTCCCCGGGGGCCATAGATACGCAGTATTTT. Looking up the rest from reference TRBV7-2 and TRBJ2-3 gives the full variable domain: GAGVSQSPSNKVTEKGKDVELRCDPISGHTALYWYRQSLGQGLEFLIYFQGNSAPDKSGLPSDRFSAERTGGSVSTLTIQRTQQEDSAVYLCASSSPGAIDTQYFGPGTRLTVL.

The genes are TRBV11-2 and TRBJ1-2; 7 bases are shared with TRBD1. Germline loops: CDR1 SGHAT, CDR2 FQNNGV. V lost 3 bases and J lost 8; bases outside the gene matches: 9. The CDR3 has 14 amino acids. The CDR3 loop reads CASSFGTGVRGYTF. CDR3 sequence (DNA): TGTGCCAGCAGCTTCGGAACAGGGGTGCGGGGCTACACCTTC.

CDR3 nucleotides: TGTGCCAGCAGCTTAGGAGCTGGGACGGTAGCCTACGAGCAGTACTTC. Translated, it gives CASSLGAGTVAYEQYF. V gene TRBV7-9 combines with J gene TRBJ2-7; perhaps D is TRBD1 or TRBD2 (5 bases each). In germline, CDR1 is SEHNR, CDR2 FQNEAQ (reference sequence). Trimming removed 1 base at V and 2 bases at J, with 15 bases between. CDR3 length equals 16 residues.

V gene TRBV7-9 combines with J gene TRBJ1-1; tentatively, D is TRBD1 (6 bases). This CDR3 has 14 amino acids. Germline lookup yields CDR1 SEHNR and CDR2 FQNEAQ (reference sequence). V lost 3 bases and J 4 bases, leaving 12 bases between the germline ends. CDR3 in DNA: TGTGCCAGCAGCTTCGGGGGCTTGGGCACTGAAGCTTTCTTT. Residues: CASSFGGLGTEAFF.